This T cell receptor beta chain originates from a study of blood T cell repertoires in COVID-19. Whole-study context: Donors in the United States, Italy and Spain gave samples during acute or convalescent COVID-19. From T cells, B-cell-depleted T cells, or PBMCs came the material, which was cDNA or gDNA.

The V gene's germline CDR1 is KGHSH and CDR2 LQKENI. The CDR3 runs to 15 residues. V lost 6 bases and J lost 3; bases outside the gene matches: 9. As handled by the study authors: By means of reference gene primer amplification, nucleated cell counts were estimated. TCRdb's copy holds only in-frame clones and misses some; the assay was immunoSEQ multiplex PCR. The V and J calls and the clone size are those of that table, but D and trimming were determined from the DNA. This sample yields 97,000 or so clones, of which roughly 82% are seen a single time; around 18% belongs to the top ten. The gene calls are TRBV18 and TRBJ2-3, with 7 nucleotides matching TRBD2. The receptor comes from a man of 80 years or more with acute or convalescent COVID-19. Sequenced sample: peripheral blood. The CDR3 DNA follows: TGTGCCAGCTCCCCCGGGGAGGGGAGAACAGATACGCAGTATTTT. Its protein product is CASSPGEGRTDTQYF.